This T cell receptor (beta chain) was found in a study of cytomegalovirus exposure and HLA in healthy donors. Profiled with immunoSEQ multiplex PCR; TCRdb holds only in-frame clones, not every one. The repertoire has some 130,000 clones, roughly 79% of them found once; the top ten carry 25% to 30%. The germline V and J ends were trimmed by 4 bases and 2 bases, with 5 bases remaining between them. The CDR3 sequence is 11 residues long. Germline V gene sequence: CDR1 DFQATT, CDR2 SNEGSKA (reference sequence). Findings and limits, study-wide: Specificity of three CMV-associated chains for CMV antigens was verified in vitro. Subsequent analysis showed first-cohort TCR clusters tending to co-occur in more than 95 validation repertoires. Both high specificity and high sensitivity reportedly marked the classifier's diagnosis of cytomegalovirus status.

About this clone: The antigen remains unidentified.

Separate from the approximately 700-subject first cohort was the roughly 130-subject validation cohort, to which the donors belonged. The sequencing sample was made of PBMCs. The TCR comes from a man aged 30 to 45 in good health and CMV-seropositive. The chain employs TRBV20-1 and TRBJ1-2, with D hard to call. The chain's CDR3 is CSANGNYGYTF. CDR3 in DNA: TGCAGTGCTAACGGGAACTATGGCTACACCTTC.